These T cell receptor beta chains were read from a single sample in a study of cytomegalovirus exposure and HLA in healthy donors. The assay was immunoSEQ multiplex PCR, and TCRdb's table has in-frame clones only and misses some. Among around 90,000 clones listed, approximately 77% were seen once. The specimen sequenced was PBMCs. These TCRs come from a human donor in good health. Each CDR3 is given with its conserved first and last residue. The order of the fields is J gene, V gene, D gene, clone size, CDR3 protein, CDR3 DNA. The D gene is left open where the match is weak. Rows may omit the clone size; those that give it use once, few, many or a size class.

J gene: TRBJ2-1
V gene: TRBV18
D gene: NA
clone size: NA
CDR3 protein: CASSPGQNYEQFF
CDR3 DNA: TGTGCCAGCTCACCGGGCCAAAATTATGAGCAGTTCTTC

J gene: TRBJ2-3
V gene: TRBV4-2
D gene: TRBD1
clone size: NA
CDR3 protein: CASSPGTGLTDTQYF
CDR3 DNA: TGTGCCAGCAGCCCCGGGACAGGCCTCACAGATACGCAGTATTTT

J gene: TRBJ2-1
V gene: TRBV5-6
D gene: NA
clone size: once
CDR3 protein: CASSRRLGGGYNEQFF
CDR3 DNA: TGTGCCAGCAGCCGTAGGCTGGGAGGAGGCTACAATGAGCAGTTCTTC

J gene: TRBJ2-7
V gene: TRBV28
D gene: NA
clone size: NA
CDR3 protein: CASNGVMDYEQYF
CDR3 DNA: TGTGCCAGCAACGGGGTGATGGACTACGAGCAGTACTTC

J gene: TRBJ2-3
V gene: TRBV4-1
D gene: TRBD2
clone size: NA
CDR3 protein: CASRGLAGGDTQYF
CDR3 DNA: TGCGCCAGCAGGGGACTAGCGGGAGGAGATACGCAGTATTTT

J gene: TRBJ2-1
V gene: TRBV10-3
D gene: TRBD2
clone size: NA
CDR3 protein: CAIRDSGGQSSYNEQFF
CDR3 DNA: TGTGCCATCAGGGATAGCGGGGGGCAAAGCTCCTACAATGAGCAGTTCTTC

J gene: TRBJ2-7
V gene: TRBV7-8
D gene: NA
clone size: NA
CDR3 protein: CASSLASGSYEQYF
CDR3 DNA: TGTGCCAGCAGTCTAGCGTCGGGGAGCTACGAGCAGTACTTC

J gene: TRBJ1-1
V gene: TRBV18
D gene: NA
clone size: once
CDR3 protein: CASSAQGMHTEAFF
CDR3 DNA: TGTGCCAGCTCAGCGCAGGGTATGCACACTGAAGCTTTCTTT

J gene: TRBJ1-2
V gene: TRBV19
D gene: NA
clone size: NA
CDR3 protein: CASVNRLYGYTF
CDR3 DNA: TGTGCCAGTGTCAACAGGTTATATGGCTACACCTTC

J gene: TRBJ1-2
V gene: TRBV6-5
D gene: NA
clone size: few
CDR3 protein: CASSSLGQAYGYTF
CDR3 DNA: TGTGCCAGCAGTTCCCTGGGGCAGGCTTATGGCTACACCTTC

J gene: TRBJ2-2
V gene: TRBV19
D gene: TRBD1
clone size: NA
CDR3 protein: CASSARQGGTGELFF
CDR3 DNA: TGTGCCAGTAGCGCGAGACAGGGGGGAACCGGGGAGCTGTTTTTT

J gene: TRBJ2-5
V gene: TRBV30
D gene: TRBD2
clone size: NA
CDR3 protein: CAGAGGWETQYF
CDR3 DNA: TGTGCCGGGGCGGGGGGGTGGGAGACCCAGTACTTC

J gene: TRBJ1-2
V gene: TRBV6-6
D gene: TRBD1
clone size: NA
CDR3 protein: CASSTTGRGYTF
CDR3 DNA: TGTGCCAGCAGTACGACAGGGAGAGGCTACACCTTC

J gene: TRBJ1-6
V gene: TRBV7-2
D gene: NA
clone size: NA
CDR3 protein: CASSFQGSPLHF
CDR3 DNA: TGTGCCAGCAGCTTCCAGGGGTCACCCCTCCACTTT

J gene: TRBJ1-5
V gene: TRBV7-8
D gene: NA
clone size: NA
CDR3 protein: CASSPWEGNQPQHF
CDR3 DNA: TGTGCCAGCAGCCCGTGGGAGGGCAATCAGCCCCAGCATTTT